This TCR beta chain was identified in a study of blood T cell repertoires in COVID-19. Allocation to cohorts depended on clinical history reported by the participants. Profiling relied on immunoSEQ multiplex PCR, and the TCRdb table lists in-frame clones only, not all of them. The repertoire has hundreds of thousands of clones, more than 80% of them found once; the top ten carry less than 2.5%. Sequenced material: PBMCs or T cells enriched from blood (not recorded which). The TCR sequence derives from a woman younger than 35 who had recovered from COVID-19.

The CDR3 DNA is TGTGCCAGCAGCGATAGCGGGGGCCCCCCAGATACGCAGTATTTT. This translates into CASSDSGGPPDTQYF. The chain links TRBV7-9 to TRBJ2-3, with 9 bases matching TRBD2. The CDR3 covers 15 residues. The V segment lost 5 bases and the J segment 4 bases; nucleotides outside the gene matches: 7. CDR1 and CDR2 (germline): SEHNR, FQNEAQ (reference sequence). Using reference TRBV7-9 and TRBJ2-3 for the parts outside the CDR3, the full variable domain is DTGVSQNPRHKITKRGQNVTFRCDPISEHNRLYWYRQTLGQGPEFLTYFQNEAQLEKSRLLSDRFSAERPKGSFSTLEIQRTEQGDSAMYLCASSDSGGPPDTQYFGPGTRLTVL.